This T cell receptor (beta chain) came from a study of T cells after yellow fever vaccination. General study points: The CD4 compartment and the CD8 compartment contained a small share of clonotypes in common.

This clonotype was seen a handful of times. Its target is not known. TCRdb used MiXCR to reprocess the 5' RACE reads, holding one entry per CDR3 protein. Found here are 550,000 to 750,000 distinct CDR3 sequences, less than 15% of them singletons; the top ten hold about an eighth. CDR3 length: 18 residues. The germline CDR1 and CDR2 sequences are DFQATT and SNEGSKA (reference sequence). V gave up 6 bases and J gave up 6 bases; unmatched junction bases: 20. The chain uses TRBV20-1 and TRBJ2-2; the match to TRBD2 covers 9 bases. The sequence was obtained from a man aged 30 to 45 who received the YFV17D yellow fever vaccine. This sample comprised PBMCs, obtained on the day of the yellow fever booster vaccination. This CDR3 reads CSAPKVAGEQAVPGELFF. CDR3 coding DNA: TGCAGTGCCCCGAAGGTAGCGGGAGAACAGGCCGTCCCCGGGGAGCTGTTTTTT.